This T cell receptor beta chain was captured in a study of T cell responses to AZD1222 COVID-19 vaccine. Study results and caveats: Nearly half of the spike-specific TCRs reportedly recognize variant regions that carry no mutations. Repertoire sampling happened only post peak T cell response. In a largely white British group with more females than males, clonal diversity was possibly underestimated.

The CDR3 loop spans 11 amino acids. The germline V and J ends were trimmed by 2 bases and 5 bases, with 3 bases remaining between them. Germline assignment: CDR1 MDHEN and CDR2 SYDVKM. This clone showed up just a few times. Its specificity is not known. The data were produced by immunoSEQ multiplex PCR, yet TCRdb's version contains in-frame clones alone and is incomplete. The table shows about 86,000 clones, with about 90% occurring only once. Sequenced here: peripheral blood, sampled 28 days after the second AZD1222 dose. This TCR was sampled from an adult who received the AZD1222 COVID-19 vaccine. V and J are TRBV28 and TRBJ1-1; D remains ambiguous. CDR3 coding DNA: TGTGCCAGCAGTTTACCGACTGAAGCTTTCTTT. Its translation is CASSLPTEAFF.